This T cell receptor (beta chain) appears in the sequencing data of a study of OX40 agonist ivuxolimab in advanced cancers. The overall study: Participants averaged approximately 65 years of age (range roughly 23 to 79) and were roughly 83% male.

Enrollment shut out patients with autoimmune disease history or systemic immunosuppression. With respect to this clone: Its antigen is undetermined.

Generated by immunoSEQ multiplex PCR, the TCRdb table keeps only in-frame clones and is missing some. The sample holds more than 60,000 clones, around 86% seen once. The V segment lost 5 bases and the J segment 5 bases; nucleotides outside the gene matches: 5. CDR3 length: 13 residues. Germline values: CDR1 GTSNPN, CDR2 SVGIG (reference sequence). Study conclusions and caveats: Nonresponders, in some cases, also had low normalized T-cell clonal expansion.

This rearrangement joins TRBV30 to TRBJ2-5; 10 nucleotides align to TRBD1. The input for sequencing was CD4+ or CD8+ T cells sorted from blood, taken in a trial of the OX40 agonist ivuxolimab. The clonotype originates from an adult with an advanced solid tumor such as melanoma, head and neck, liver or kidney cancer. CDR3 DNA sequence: TGTGCCTGGGACAGGGGGCAGTGGGAGACCCAGTACTTC. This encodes CAWDRGQWETQYF.